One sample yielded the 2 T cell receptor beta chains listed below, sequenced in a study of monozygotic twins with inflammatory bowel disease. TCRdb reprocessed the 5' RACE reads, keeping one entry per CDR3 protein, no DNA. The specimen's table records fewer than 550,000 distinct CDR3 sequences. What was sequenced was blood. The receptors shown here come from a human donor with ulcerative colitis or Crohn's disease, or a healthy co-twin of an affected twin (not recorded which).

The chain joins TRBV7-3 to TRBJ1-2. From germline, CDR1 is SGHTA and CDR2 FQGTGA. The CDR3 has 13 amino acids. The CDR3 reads CASSLSGLGGYTF.

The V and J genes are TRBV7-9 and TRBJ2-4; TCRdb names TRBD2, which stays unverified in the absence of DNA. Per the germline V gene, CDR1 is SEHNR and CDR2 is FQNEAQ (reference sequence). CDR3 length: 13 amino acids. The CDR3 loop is CASSSIREDIQYF.